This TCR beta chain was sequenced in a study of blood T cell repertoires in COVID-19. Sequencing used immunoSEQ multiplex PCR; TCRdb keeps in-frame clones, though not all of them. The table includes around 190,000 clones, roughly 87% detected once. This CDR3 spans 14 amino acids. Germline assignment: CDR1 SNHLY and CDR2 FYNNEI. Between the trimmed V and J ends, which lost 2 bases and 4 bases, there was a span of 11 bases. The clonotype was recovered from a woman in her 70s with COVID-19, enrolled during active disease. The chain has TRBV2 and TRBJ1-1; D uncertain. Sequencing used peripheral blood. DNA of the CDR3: TGTGCCAGCAGTGAATTGATCGCGGGCACTGAAGCTTTCTTT. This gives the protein CASSELIAGTEAFF.